Below, 25 T cell receptor beta chains from the same sample are listed, as sequenced in a study of control samples from healthy donors and cancer patients. Produced via immunoSEQ multiplex PCR; TCRdb's table is partial and in-frame only. The table records about 120,000 clones, more than 80% of them present only once. The specimen was blood. These receptors were collected from a man aged 50 to 59 in good health.

This clone was counted only a few times. The J gene is TRBJ1-4, the V gene TRBV3-1 (or the pseudogene TRBV3-2); 7 bases align to TRBD1. The CDR3 is made up of 15 amino acids. V lost 4 bases, J lost 7 bases, and 9 bases stayed unmatched. CDR1 and CDR2 (germline): LGHDT, YNNKEL (reference sequence). For the CDR3, the DNA is TGTGCCAGCAGCCTTTGGACAGGAGCGGCTGAAAAACTGTTTTTT. Amino acids: CASSLWTGAAEKLFF.

This clone was seen a few times. This chain links TRBV6-4 with TRBJ1-4; D unclear. V lost 1 base, J lost 13 bases, and 10 bases lay in between. The CDR3 contains 12 residues. Germline CDR1 reads MRHNA; CDR2 reads SNTAGT. The CDR3 sequence: CASSDWAGGLFF. In DNA, the CDR3 is TGTGCCAGCAGTGACTGGGCAGGAGGACTGTTTTTT.

The chain uses TRBV4-1 and TRBJ1-6, with D perhaps matching TRBD1 (6 bases). The CDR3 sequence is 16 residues long. V was shortened by 0 bases and J by 5 bases, with 11 bases between the two germline ends. The germline V gene encodes CDR1 MGHRA and CDR2 YSYEKL. The CDR3 region has the DNA TGCGCCAGCAGCCAAGATACAGGGTTTAATAATTCACCCCTCCACTTT. Amino acid sequence: CASSQDTGFNNSPLHF.

This chain connects TRBV5-1 to TRBJ2-2; D perhaps matches TRBD2 (7 bases). The CDR3 is 15 residues long. CDR1 is SGHRS and CDR2 is YFSETQ in the germline V gene. Deletions cut 5 bases from V and 4 bases from J, with 15 bases between. The DNA of the CDR3 is TGCGCCAGCAGATTCGGGGGGCGTGCCACCGGGGAGCTGTTTTTT. Amino acid sequence: CASRFGGRATGELFF.

V gene TRBV5-5 combines with J gene TRBJ2-5; 8 bases agree with TRBD1. Trimming cost V 5 bases and J 5 bases; bases outside gene matches: 5. The CDR3 covers 13 residues. Germline V gives CDR1 SGHKS, CDR2 YYEKEE (reference sequence). The CDR3 region has the DNA TGTGCCAGCAGGACAGGGGTGTGGGAGACCCAGTACTTC. Its translation: CASRTGVWETQYF.

The gene calls are TRBV3-1 (or the pseudogene TRBV3-2) and TRBJ2-5; possibly TRBD2 for D (7 bases). This CDR3 has 16 residues. The V end was cut by 1 base, the J end by 1 base, with 13 bases between. Germline V lookup: CDR1 LGHDT, CDR2 YNNKEL (reference sequence). The CDR3 sequence is CASSQGNGGLQETQYF. The CDR3 DNA is TGTGCCAGCAGCCAAGGAAACGGGGGGCTCCAAGAGACCCAGTACTTC.

This rearrangement joins TRBV3-1 (or the pseudogene TRBV3-2) to TRBJ2-3; tentative D call: TRBD2 (6 bases). V was cut by 8 bases and J by 2 bases, with 20 bases left in between. The CDR3 is 16 amino acids. The germline V gene encodes CDR1 LGHDT and CDR2 YNNKEL (reference sequence). The CDR3 DNA reads TGTGCCAGCGGACGGGTTGCGGGGCCGAACACAGATACGCAGTATTTT. It translates to CASGRVAGPNTDTQYF.

The J gene is TRBJ1-1, the V gene TRBV6-6; TRBD1 aligns across 11 bases. Losses at the gene ends were 3 bases for V and 6 bases for J; bases not matched to a gene: 9. Germline V lookup: CDR1 MNHNY, CDR2 SVGAGI (reference sequence). The CDR3 loop spans 16 amino acids. The chain's CDR3 is CASSYPPGQGESEAFF. The CDR3 nucleotides read TGTGCCAGCAGTTATCCTCCGGGACAGGGGGAATCTGAAGCTTTCTTT.

The V call is TRBV18, the J call TRBJ2-3; D is uncertain. Per germline, CDR1 KGHSH and CDR2 LQKENI. With 0 bases removed from V and 5 bases from J, the gap between germline ends came to 9 bases. This CDR3 comprises 14 residues. CDR3 DNA sequence: TGTGCCAGCTCACCACCGGAGTTACGAGATACGCAGTATTTT. It codes for CASSPPELRDTQYF.

Only one count was recorded for this clone. V usage is TRBV7-2 and J usage is TRBJ1-2; D uncertain. Deletions cut 6 bases from V and 0 bases from J, with 5 bases between. The CDR3 extends over 12 amino acids. Germline loops: CDR1 SGHTA, CDR2 FQGNSA. The CDR3 region has the DNA TGTGCCAGCAGACGGCCTAACTATGGCTACACCTTC. It translates to CASRRPNYGYTF.

Note on this clone: This same CDR3 is encoded by further DNA sequences in the sample. This chain uses TRBV5-1 with TRBJ1-2; maybe TRBD1 (5 bases). The CDR3 totals 13 residues. Deletions cut 0 bases from V and 4 bases from J, with 7 bases between. The germline V gene encodes CDR1 SGHRS and CDR2 YFSETQ. The CDR3 loop reads CASSLGDGYGYTF. CDR3 coding DNA: TGCGCCAGCAGCTTGGGGGACGGCTATGGCTACACCTTC.

CDR3: CASSIGGWATEEQYF. The CDR3 nucleotides are TGTGCCAGTAGTATAGGAGGTTGGGCTACGGAAGAGCAGTACTTC. V gene TRBV19 combines with J gene TRBJ2-7; unclear D gene. V shed 1 base and J shed 7 bases, with 17 bases lying between them. The CDR3 is 15 residues long. Germline V gives CDR1 LNHDA, CDR2 SQIVND (reference sequence).

The gene calls are TRBV2 and TRBJ2-2; 8 bases match TRBD1. Trimming removed 3 bases from V and 6 bases from J; junction bases left unmatched: 3. The CDR3 length is 14 residues. Germline loops: CDR1 SNHLY, CDR2 FYNNEI. The CDR3 spells CASSDRGPAGELFF. CDR3 nucleotides: TGTGCCAGCAGTGACAGGGGGCCAGCCGGGGAGCTGTTTTTT.

The rearrangement joins TRBV19 to TRBJ1-1; TRBD1 matches 7 bases. Germline CDR1 LNHDA, CDR2 SQIVND (reference sequence). V was pared by 1 base and J by 7 bases, with 9 bases of the junction left unmatched. The CDR3 spans 15 residues. For the CDR3, the DNA is TGTGCCAGTAGTATAGGGGGCAGGGGGGTCGGTGAAGCTTTCTTT. Protein product: CASSIGGRGVGEAFF.

V usage is TRBV5-4 and J usage is TRBJ2-7, with D maybe TRBD2 (5 bases). CDR1 is SGHNT and CDR2 is YYREEE in the germline V gene (reference sequence). The ends were cut back, 0 bases at V and 0 bases at J, with 10 bases in the middle. This CDR3 contains 15 residues. The CDR3 DNA follows: TGTGCCAGCAGCTTGGGAGCCCGGGACTCCTACGAGCAGTACTTC. Protein product: CASSLGARDSYEQYF.

V usage is TRBV5-1 and J usage is TRBJ2-3, with 7 positions matching TRBD2. Losses at the gene ends were 0 bases for V and 3 bases for J; bases not matched to a gene: 7. Germline V gene lookup returns CDR1 SGHRS and CDR2 YFSETQ. The CDR3 totals 16 residues. Here the CDR3 reads CASSLARGVRTDTQYF. The CDR3 DNA is TGCGCCAGCAGCTTGGCACGGGGGGTAAGGACAGATACGCAGTATTTT.

This clone came up once. CDR3 nucleotides: TGTGCTAGTGGTTTGGGTACAGGGTTTCGAAGAGGACTTATGAACACTGAAGCTTTCTTT. The encoded protein is CASGLGTGFRRGLMNTEAFF. The chain combines TRBV12-5 with TRBJ1-1; D is possibly TRBD1 (6 bases). The CDR3 length is 20 residues. V lost 1 base to trimming and J lost 0 bases, with 24 bases between them. Germline assignment: CDR1 LGHNT and CDR2 FRNRAP. Full variable domain (missing parts from reference TRBV12-5 and TRBJ1-1): DARVTQTPRHKVTEMGQEVTMRCQPILGHNTVFWYRQTMMQGLELLAYFRNRAPLDDSGMPKDRFSAEMPDATLATLKIQPSEPRDSAVYFCASGLGTGFRRGLMNTEAFFGQGTRLTVV.

The V gene is TRBV2, the J gene TRBJ2-7, with 7 bases identical to TRBD1. The V gene end was trimmed by 4 bases and the J gene end by 4 bases; junction bases not matched to a gene: 10. Germline assignment: CDR1 SNHLY and CDR2 FYNNEI. The length of the CDR3 is 15 residues. This CDR3 is CASSAPGTDVYEQYF. The CDR3 nucleotides read TGTGCCAGCAGTGCACCCGGGACAGACGTTTACGAGCAGTACTTC. The full variable domain, completed using reference TRBV2 and TRBJ2-7, is EPEVTQTPSHQVTQMGQEVILRCVPISNHLYFYWYRQILGQKVEFLVSFYNNEISEKSEIFDDQFSVERPDGSNFTLKIRSTKLEDSAMYFCASSAPGTDVYEQYFGPGTRLTVT.

The V call is TRBV6-5, the J call TRBJ2-7, with 7 bases identical to TRBD1. CDR3 length: 13 amino acids. Germline CDR1 MNHEY, CDR2 SVGAGI. Trimming at V came to 6 bases and at J to 3 bases, leaving 5 bases not matched to a gene. The CDR3 here is CASRPRQGYEQYF. Here the CDR3 DNA reads TGTGCCAGCAGGCCCCGACAGGGCTACGAGCAGTACTTC.

V and J are TRBV30 and TRBJ1-2; a weak D match, TRBD1 (6 bases). V lost 1 base, J lost 2 bases, and 8 bases lay in between. Germline V gene lookup returns CDR1 GTSNPN and CDR2 SVGIG (reference sequence). The CDR3 contains 13 residues. This CDR3 reads CAWSGGQNYGYTF. The CDR3 DNA follows: TGTGCCTGGAGTGGCGGACAGAACTATGGCTACACCTTC.

The chain employs TRBV27 and TRBJ1-5, with 10 bases matching TRBD1. The V gene's germline CDR1 is MNHEY and CDR2 SMNVEV (reference sequence). The CDR3 runs 14 residues. V lost 4 bases and J lost 7; bases outside the gene matches: 4. The CDR3 DNA reads as TGTGCCAGCAGTTCCGGACAGGGGGACCAGCCCCAGCATTTT. Translated, it gives CASSSGQGDQPQHF.

This chain uses TRBV7-8 with TRBJ2-7; D is perhaps TRBD1 or TRBD2 (6 bases each). The CDR3 sequence is 13 residues long. Deletions cut 4 bases from V and 6 bases from J, with 13 bases between. The V gene's germline CDR1 is SGHVS and CDR2 FQNEAQ. The CDR3 nucleotides are TGTGCCAGCAGCTCATGGGGGGCCGGCGAGCAGTACTTC. Protein sequence: CASSSWGAGEQYF.

This clone was counted only a few times. The V gene is TRBV6-6, the J gene TRBJ1-2; no reliable D call. The germline V gene has CDR1 MNHNY and CDR2 SVGAGI (reference sequence). The germline V and J ends were trimmed by 7 bases and 1 base, with 13 bases remaining between them. CDR3 length: 14 residues. In nucleotides, the CDR3 is TGTGCCAGCATCCCCGATATGGGTAACTATGGCTACACCTTC. This codes for CASIPDMGNYGYTF.

The chain is built from TRBV9 and TRBJ2-1; 7 nucleotides line up with TRBD2. The CDR3 is 14 amino acids. Germline trimming cut 3 bases from V and 8 bases from J; bases unmatched to any gene: 8. The germline gives CDR1 SGDLS, CDR2 YYNGEE. CDR3 in amino acids: CASSARRRGDEQFF. For the CDR3, the DNA is TGTGCCAGCAGCGCCAGAAGACGGGGGGATGAGCAGTTCTTC.

This clone was counted only a few times. This chain joins TRBV5-1 and TRBJ1-5, with TRBD1 as a possible D gene (6 bases). This CDR3 has 14 residues. Germline loops: CDR1 SGHRS, CDR2 YFSETQ. V was cut by 0 bases and J by 5 bases, with 9 bases left in between. The CDR3 here is CASSLGGGHQPQHF. In DNA form, the CDR3 reads TGCGCCAGCAGCTTGGGCGGGGGGCATCAGCCCCAGCATTTT. Full variable domain (rest looked up from reference TRBV5-1 and TRBJ1-5): KAGVTQTPRYLIKTRGQQVTLSCSPISGHRSVSWYQQTPGQGLQFLFEYFSETQRNKGNFPGRFSGRQFSNSRSEMNVSTLELGDSALYLCASSLGGGHQPQHFGDGTRLSIL.